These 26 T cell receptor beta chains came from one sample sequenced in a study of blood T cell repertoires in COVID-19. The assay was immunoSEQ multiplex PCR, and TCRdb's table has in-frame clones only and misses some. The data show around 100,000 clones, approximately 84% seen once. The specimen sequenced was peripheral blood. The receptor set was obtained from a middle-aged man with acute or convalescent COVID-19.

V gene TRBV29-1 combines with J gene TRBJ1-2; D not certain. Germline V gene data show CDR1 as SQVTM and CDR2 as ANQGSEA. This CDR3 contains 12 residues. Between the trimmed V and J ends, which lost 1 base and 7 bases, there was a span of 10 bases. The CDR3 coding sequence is TGCAGCGTTGAAGGCTGGGCAGGTGGCTACACCTTC. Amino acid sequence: CSVEGWAGGYTF. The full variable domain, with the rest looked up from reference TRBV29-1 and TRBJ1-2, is SAVISQKPSRDICQRGTSLTIQCQVDSQVTMMFWYRQQPGQSLTLIATANQGSEATYESGFVIDKFPISRPNLTFSTLTVSNMSPEDSSIYLCSVEGWAGGYTFGSGTRLTVV.

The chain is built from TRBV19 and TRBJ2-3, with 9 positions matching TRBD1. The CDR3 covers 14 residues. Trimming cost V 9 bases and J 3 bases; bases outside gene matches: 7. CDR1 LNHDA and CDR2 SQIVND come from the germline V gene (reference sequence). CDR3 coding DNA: TGTGCCAGCAGACAGGGGGTTGATACAGATACGCAGTATTTT. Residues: CASRQGVDTDTQYF.

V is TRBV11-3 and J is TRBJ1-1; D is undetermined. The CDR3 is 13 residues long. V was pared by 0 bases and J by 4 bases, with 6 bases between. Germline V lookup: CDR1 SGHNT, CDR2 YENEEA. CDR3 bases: TGTGCCAGCAGCTTAGATCGAGCCACTGAAGCTTTCTTT. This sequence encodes CASSLDRATEAFF.

The CDR3 DNA sequence: TGTGCCAGCAGTTACGCCGAGGGGGTAAACTATGGCTACACCTTC. Its translation is CASSYAEGVNYGYTF. The chain has TRBV6-5 and TRBJ1-2; TRBD1 is a possible D gene (6 bases). The CDR3 covers 15 residues. The germline V gene encodes CDR1 MNHEY and CDR2 SVGAGI. Trimming stripped 2 bases from V and 2 bases from J, with 12 bases between.

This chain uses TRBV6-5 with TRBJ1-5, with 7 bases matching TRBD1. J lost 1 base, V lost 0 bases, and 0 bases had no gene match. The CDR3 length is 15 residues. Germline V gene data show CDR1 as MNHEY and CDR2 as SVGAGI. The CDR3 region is CASSYSTGSNQPQHF. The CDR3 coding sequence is TGTGCCAGCAGTTACTCGACAGGGAGCAATCAGCCCCAGCATTTT.

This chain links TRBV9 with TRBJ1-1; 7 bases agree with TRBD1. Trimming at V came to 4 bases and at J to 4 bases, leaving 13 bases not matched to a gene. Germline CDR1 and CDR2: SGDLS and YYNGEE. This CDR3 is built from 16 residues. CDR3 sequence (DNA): TGTGCCAGCAGCCAATATCGTGCAGGGGGGACCACTGAAGCTTTCTTT. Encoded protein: CASSQYRAGGTTEAFF.

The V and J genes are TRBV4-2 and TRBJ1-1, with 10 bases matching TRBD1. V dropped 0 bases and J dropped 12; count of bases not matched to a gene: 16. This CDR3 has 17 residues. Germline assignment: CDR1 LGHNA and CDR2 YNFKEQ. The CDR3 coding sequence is TGTGCCAGCAGCCAAGAAGTGGGTAGCCTCCGGGACAGGGGACCTTTCTTT. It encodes CASSQEVGSLRDRGPFF.

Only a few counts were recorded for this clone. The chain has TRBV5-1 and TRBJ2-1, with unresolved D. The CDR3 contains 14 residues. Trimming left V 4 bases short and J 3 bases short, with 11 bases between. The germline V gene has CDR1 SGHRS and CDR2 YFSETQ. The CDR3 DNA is TGCGCCAGCAGCCCTGATACGGGCTACAATGAGCAGTTCTTC. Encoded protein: CASSPDTGYNEQFF.

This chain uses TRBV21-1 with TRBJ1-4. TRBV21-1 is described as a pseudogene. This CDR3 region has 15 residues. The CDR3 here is CASSRGLATNEKLFF. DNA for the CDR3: TGTGCCAGCAGCAGAGGCCTTGCAACTAATGAAAAACTGTTTTTT.

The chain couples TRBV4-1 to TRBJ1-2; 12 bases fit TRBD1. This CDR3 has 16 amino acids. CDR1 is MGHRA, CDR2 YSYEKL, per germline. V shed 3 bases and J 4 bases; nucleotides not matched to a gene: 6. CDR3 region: CASSHGTGGAGYGYTF. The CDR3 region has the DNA TGCGCCAGCAGCCATGGGACAGGGGGCGCGGGCTATGGCTACACCTTC.

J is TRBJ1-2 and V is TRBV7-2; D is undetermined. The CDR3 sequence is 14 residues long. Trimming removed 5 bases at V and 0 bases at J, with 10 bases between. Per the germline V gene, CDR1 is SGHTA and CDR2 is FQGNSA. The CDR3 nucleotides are TGTGCCAGCAGCCCTATCCCTGCTAACTATGGCTACACCTTC. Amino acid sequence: CASSPIPANYGYTF.

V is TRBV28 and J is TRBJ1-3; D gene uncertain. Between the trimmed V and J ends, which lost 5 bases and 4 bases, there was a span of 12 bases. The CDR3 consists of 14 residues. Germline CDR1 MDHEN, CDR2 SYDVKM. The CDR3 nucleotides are TGTGCCAGCAGTACGCATACAGTCGGAAACACCATATATTTT. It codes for CASSTHTVGNTIYF. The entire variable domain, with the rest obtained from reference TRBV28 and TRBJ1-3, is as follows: DVKVTQSSRYLVKRTGEKVFLECVQDMDHENMFWYRQDPGLGLRLIYFSYDVKMKEKGDIPEGYSVSREKKERFSLILESASTNQTSMYLCASSTHTVGNTIYFGEGSWLTVV.

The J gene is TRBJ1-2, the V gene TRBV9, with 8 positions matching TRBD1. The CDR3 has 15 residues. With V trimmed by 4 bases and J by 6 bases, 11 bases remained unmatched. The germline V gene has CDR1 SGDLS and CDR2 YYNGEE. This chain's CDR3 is CASSPRQGSANGYTF. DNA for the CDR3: TGTGCCAGCAGCCCTCGACAGGGGAGCGCGAATGGCTACACCTTC.

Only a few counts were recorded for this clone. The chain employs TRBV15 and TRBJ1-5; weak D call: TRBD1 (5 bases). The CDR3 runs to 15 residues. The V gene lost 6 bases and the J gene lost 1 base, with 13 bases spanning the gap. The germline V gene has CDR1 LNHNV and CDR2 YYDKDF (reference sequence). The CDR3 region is CATSTDGGSNQPQHF. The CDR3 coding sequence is TGTGCCACCAGTACGGACGGGGGGAGCAATCAGCCCCAGCATTTT.

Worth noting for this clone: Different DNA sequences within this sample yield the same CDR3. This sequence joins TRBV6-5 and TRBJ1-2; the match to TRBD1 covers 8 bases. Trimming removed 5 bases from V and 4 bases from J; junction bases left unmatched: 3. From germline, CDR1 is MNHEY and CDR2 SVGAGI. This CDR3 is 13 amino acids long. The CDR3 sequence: CASSRQGSYGYTF. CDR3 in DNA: TGTGCCAGCAGTAGACAGGGGAGCTATGGCTACACCTTC.

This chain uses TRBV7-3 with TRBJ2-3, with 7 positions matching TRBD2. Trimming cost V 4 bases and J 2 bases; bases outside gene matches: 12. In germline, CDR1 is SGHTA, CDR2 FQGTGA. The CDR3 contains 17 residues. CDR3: CASSSTEAGLSTDTQYF. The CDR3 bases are TGTGCCAGCAGCTCAACGGAAGCGGGGCTATCCACAGATACGCAGTATTTT.

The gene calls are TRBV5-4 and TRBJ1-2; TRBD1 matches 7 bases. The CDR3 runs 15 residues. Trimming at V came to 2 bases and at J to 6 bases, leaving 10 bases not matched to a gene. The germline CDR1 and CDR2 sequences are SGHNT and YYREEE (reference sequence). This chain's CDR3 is CASSLIQGEGDGYTF. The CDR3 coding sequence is TGTGCCAGCAGCTTAATCCAGGGGGAAGGGGATGGCTACACCTTC.

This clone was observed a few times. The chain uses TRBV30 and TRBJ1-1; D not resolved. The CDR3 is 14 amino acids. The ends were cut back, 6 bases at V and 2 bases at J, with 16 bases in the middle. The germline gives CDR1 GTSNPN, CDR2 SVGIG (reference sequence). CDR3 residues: CACHSRPFNTEAFF. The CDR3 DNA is TGTGCCTGCCACAGTCGACCTTTTAACACTGAAGCTTTCTTT.

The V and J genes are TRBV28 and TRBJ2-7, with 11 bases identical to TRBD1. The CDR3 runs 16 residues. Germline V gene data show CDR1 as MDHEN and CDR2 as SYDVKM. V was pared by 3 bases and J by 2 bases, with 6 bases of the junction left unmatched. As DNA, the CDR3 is TGTGCCAGCAGTTTTTCCGGGACAGGGGGGGCCTACGAGCAGTACTTC. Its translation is CASSFSGTGGAYEQYF.

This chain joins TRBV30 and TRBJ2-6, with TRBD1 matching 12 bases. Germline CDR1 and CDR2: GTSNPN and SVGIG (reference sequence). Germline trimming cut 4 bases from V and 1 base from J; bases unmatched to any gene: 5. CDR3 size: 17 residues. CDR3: CAWNRGQGASGANVLTF. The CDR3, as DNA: TGTGCCTGGAACAGGGGACAGGGGGCGTCTGGGGCCAACGTCCTGACTTTC.

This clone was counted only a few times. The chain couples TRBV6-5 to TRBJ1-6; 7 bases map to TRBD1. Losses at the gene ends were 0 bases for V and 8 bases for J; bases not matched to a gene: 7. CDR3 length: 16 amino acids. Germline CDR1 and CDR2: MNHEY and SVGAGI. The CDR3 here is CASSYSLGRGDSPLHF. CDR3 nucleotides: TGTGCCAGCAGTTACTCTTTAGGCAGGGGGGATTCACCCCTCCACTTT.

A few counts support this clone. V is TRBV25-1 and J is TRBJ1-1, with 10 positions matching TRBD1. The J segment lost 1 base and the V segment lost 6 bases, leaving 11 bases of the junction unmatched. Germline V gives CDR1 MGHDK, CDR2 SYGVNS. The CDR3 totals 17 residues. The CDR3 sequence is CASSPGTGDRANTEAFF. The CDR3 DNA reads TGTGCCAGCAGCCCCGGGACAGGGGATCGGGCGAACACTGAAGCTTTCTTT. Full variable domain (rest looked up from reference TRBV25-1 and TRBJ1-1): EADIYQTPRYLVIGTGKKITLECSQTMGHDKMYWYQQDPGMELHLIHYSYGVNSTEKGDLSSESTVSRIRTEHFPLTLESARPSHTSQYLCASSPGTGDRANTEAFFGQGTRLTVV.

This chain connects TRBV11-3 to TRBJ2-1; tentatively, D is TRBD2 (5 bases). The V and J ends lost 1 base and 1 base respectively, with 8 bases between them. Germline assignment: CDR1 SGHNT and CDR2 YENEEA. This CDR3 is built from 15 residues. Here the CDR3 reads CASSLGVASYNEQFF. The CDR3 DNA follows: TGTGCCAGCAGCTTAGGGGTAGCGTCCTACAATGAGCAGTTCTTC. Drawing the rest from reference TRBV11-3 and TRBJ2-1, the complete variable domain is EAGVVQSPRYKIIEKKQPVAFWCNPISGHNTLYWYLQNLGQGPELLIRYENEEAVDDSQLPKDRFSAERLKGVDSTLKIQPAELGDSAVYLCASSLGVASYNEQFFGPGTRLTVL.

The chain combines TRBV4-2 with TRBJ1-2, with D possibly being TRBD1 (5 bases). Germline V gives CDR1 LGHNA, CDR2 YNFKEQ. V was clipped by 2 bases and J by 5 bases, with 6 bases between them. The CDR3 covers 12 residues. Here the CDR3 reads CASSQSGYGYTF. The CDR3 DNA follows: TGTGCCAGCAGCCAATCAGGGTATGGCTACACCTTC.

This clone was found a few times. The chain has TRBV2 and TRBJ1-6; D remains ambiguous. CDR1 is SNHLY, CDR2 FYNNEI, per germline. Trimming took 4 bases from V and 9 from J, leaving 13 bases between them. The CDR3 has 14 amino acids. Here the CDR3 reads CASSVGRQGSPLHF. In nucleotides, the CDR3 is TGTGCCAGCAGTGTTGGCAGGCAAGGTTCACCCCTCCACTTT.

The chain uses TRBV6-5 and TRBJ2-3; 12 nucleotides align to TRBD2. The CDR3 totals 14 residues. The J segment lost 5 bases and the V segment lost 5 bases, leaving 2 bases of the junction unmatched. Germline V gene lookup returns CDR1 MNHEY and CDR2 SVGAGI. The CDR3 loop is CASSRTSGEDTQYF. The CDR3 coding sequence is TGTGCCAGCAGTAGGACTAGCGGGGAAGATACGCAGTATTTT.